Listed here are 30 T cell receptor beta chains from one sample, sequenced in a study of control samples from healthy donors and cancer patients (dated by TCRdb to about 2020). The library was prepared using the immunoSEQ multiplex PCR assay. TCRdb provides this immuneACCESS table in a form limited to in-frame rearrangements. Some clones are lacking; in checked studies, under half of them reflect an unresolved V gene, and why the rest are absent is not known. The sample has fewer than 200,000 clones on record, 96% of them singletons. Around 0.92% of the sample is held by the ten biggest clonotypes. The specimen was blood. All receptors derive from a woman aged 25 to 39 in good health.

This chain connects TRBV20-1 to TRBJ1-2; 7 nucleotides agree with TRBD1. The length of the CDR3 is 11 residues. With 6 bases clipped from V and 8 bases from J, the junction kept 6 bases outside the gene matches. Germline V lookup: CDR1 DFQATT, CDR2 SNEGSKA (reference sequence). CDR3 sequence reads: CSARVTGGYTF. The CDR3 DNA follows: TGCAGTGCCCGGGTGACAGGGGGCTACACCTTC.

This clone was found once. The rearrangement joins TRBV27 to TRBJ2-7, with D unresolved. V gave up 5 bases and J gave up 5 bases, with 19 bases separating them. Looked up from germline, CDR1 is MNHEY and CDR2 is SMNVEV (reference sequence). There are 15 residues in the CDR3. CDR3: CASSLSWTASHEQYF. CDR3 coding DNA: TGTGCCAGCAGTCTTTCCTGGACGGCGAGCCACGAGCAGTACTTC.

The chain combines TRBV9 with TRBJ2-1; D is unclear. The CDR3 has 20 residues. The germline V and J ends were trimmed by 2 bases and 0 bases, with 24 bases remaining between them. Germline V lookup: CDR1 SGDLS, CDR2 YYNGEE. CDR3 amino acids: CASSVSGLESLMSSYNEQFF. The CDR3 nucleotides are TGTGCCAGCAGCGTTAGTGGGCTAGAGAGCCTGATGTCCTCCTACAATGAGCAGTTCTTC.

This chain joins TRBV19 and TRBJ1-6, with 7 nucleotides matching TRBD1. Trimming cost V 5 bases and J 4 bases; bases outside gene matches: 5. Germline CDR1 reads LNHDA; CDR2 reads SQIVND (reference sequence). There are 15 residues in the CDR3. The CDR3 protein is CASSSPGQYNSPLHF. In DNA form, the CDR3 reads TGTGCCAGTAGTTCGCCGGGACAGTATAATTCACCCCTCCACTTT.

The gene calls are TRBV18 and TRBJ1-1, with D uncertain. Looked up from germline, CDR1 is KGHSH and CDR2 is LQKENI. Trimming left V 3 bases short and J 0 bases short, with 8 bases between. CDR3 length: 14 residues. CDR3 amino acids: CASSPEPVNTEAFF. The CDR3 nucleotides read TGTGCCAGCTCACCGGAGCCCGTGAACACTGAAGCTTTCTTT.

V and J are TRBV2 and TRBJ1-1; D is ambiguous. Germline CDR1 reads SNHLY; CDR2 reads FYNNEI. V gave up 3 bases and J gave up 10 bases, with 6 bases separating them. The CDR3 covers 10 residues. The CDR3 DNA reads as TGTGCCAGCAGTGATTTGTTAGCTTTCTTT. Residues: CASSDLLAFF.

V is TRBV18 and J is TRBJ2-5; the D is unclear. Germline V lookup: CDR1 KGHSH, CDR2 LQKENI. Between the trimmed V and J ends, which lost 5 bases and 5 bases, there was a span of 12 bases. The CDR3 sequence is 13 residues long. CDR3 nucleotide sequence: TGTGCCAGCTCAGTAGGTCTGGCTGAGACCCAGTACTTC. This sequence encodes CASSVGLAETQYF.

The chain uses TRBV5-6 and TRBJ2-7; D possibly corresponds to TRBD2 (7 bases). Trimming shortened V by 0 bases and J by 3 bases, and 16 bases separated the two germline ends. The CDR3 loop spans 16 amino acids. Germline V gene lookup returns CDR1 SGHDT and CDR2 YYEEEE. The CDR3 DNA follows: TGTGCCAGCAGCTTGGTCCGGGGGGCTTCGTTCTACGAGCAGTACTTC. It codes for CASSLVRGASFYEQYF.

The gene calls are TRBV4-1 and TRBJ2-1; D tentatively fits TRBD1 or TRBD2 (6 bases each). The germline gives CDR1 MGHRA, CDR2 YSYEKL. Between the trimmed V and J ends, which lost 1 base and 8 bases, there was a span of 15 bases. The CDR3 is 15 residues long. The DNA of the CDR3 is TGCGCCAGCAGCCAAGTACTAGCTGGGGGCGATGAGCAGTTCTTC. Its protein is CASSQVLAGGDEQFF.

The chain carries TRBV5-1 and TRBJ1-6; D ambiguous. Looked up from germline, CDR1 is SGHRS and CDR2 is YFSETQ. This CDR3 comprises 14 residues. V lost 1 base to trimming and J lost 8 bases, with 10 bases between them. CDR3 coding DNA: TGCGCCAGCAGCTTGAGACCTAGTGATTCACCCCTCCACTTT. Protein: CASSLRPSDSPLHF.

CDR3 amino acids: CASSILQGASSGFYGYTF. The DNA of the CDR3 is TGTGCCAGTAGTATTTTACAGGGGGCCTCTTCGGGATTCTATGGCTACACCTTC. The chain is built from TRBV19 and TRBJ1-2; the match to TRBD1 covers 9 bases. Germline trimming cut 3 bases from V and 4 bases from J; bases unmatched to any gene: 15. The CDR3 totals 18 residues. The V gene's germline CDR1 is LNHDA and CDR2 SQIVND (reference sequence). The complete variable domain, with remaining parts taken from reference TRBV19 and TRBJ1-2, reads DGGITQSPKYLFRKEGQNVTLSCEQNLNHDAMYWYRQDPGQGLRLIYYSQIVNDFQKGDIAEGYSVSREKKESFPLTVTSAQKNPTAFYLCASSILQGASSGFYGYTFGSGTRLTVV.

This CDR3 reads CASSEDRGQMSNQPQHF. The CDR3 DNA sequence: TGTGCCAGTAGTGAGGACAGGGGGCAAATGAGCAATCAGCCCCAGCATTTT. The chain employs TRBV19 and TRBJ1-5; 11 bases match TRBD1. Trimming removed 5 bases from V and 1 base from J; junction bases left unmatched: 7. Germline V gene sequence: CDR1 LNHDA, CDR2 SQIVND (reference sequence). This CDR3 has 17 amino acids.

The chain is built from TRBV6-1 and TRBJ1-4, with D possibly TRBD1 on 5 matching bases. With 1 base removed from V and 7 bases from J, the gap between germline ends came to 13 bases. The CDR3 spans 15 residues. CDR1 and CDR2 (germline): MNHNS, SASEGT. CDR3 sequence (DNA): TGTGCCAGCAGTGAAGGGGGGGGGTTCAGTGAAAAACTGTTTTTT. Protein sequence: CASSEGGGFSEKLFF.

The chain combines TRBV28 with TRBJ2-1; 11 positions agree with TRBD2. Germline V CDR1 and CDR2: MDHEN, SYDVKM. The V and J ends lost 3 bases and 0 bases, in that order; junction bases with no gene match: 7. This CDR3 is built from 18 residues. The CDR3 region is CASSFGLAGGSSYNEQFF. DNA for the CDR3: TGTGCCAGCAGTTTTGGCCTAGCGGGGGGTAGCTCCTACAATGAGCAGTTCTTC. Combining the CDR3 with reference TRBV28 and TRBJ2-1 gives the whole variable domain DVKVTQSSRYLVKRTGEKVFLECVQDMDHENMFWYRQDPGLGLRLIYFSYDVKMKEKGDIPEGYSVSREKKERFSLILESASTNQTSMYLCASSFGLAGGSSYNEQFFGPGTRLTVL.

The V gene is TRBV10-3, the J gene TRBJ2-7, with 9 bases fitting TRBD1. V trimming: 6 bases; J trimming: 0 bases; junction bases outside the gene matches: 3. The CDR3 spans 14 residues. Germline CDR1 ENHRY, CDR2 SYGVKD. Here the CDR3 reads CAIRATGGSYEQYF. CDR3 in DNA: TGTGCCATCAGAGCGACAGGGGGCTCCTACGAGCAGTACTTC.

On this clone: Other DNA sequences in this sample translate to the same CDR3. This sequence joins TRBV7-9 and TRBJ1-1; 9 bases agree with TRBD1. CDR3 size: 15 residues. Germline CDR1 SEHNR, CDR2 FQNEAQ (reference sequence). With 6 bases clipped from V and 0 bases from J, the junction kept 5 bases outside the gene matches. The CDR3 spells CASSLGQGLNTEAFF. The DNA for the CDR3 is TGTGCCAGCAGTCTGGGACAGGGTCTGAACACTGAAGCTTTCTTT. The full variable domain, rest sourced from reference TRBV7-9 and TRBJ1-1, is DTGVSQNPRHKITKRGQNVTFRCDPISEHNRLYWYRQTLGQGPEFLTYFQNEAQLEKSRLLSDRFSAERPKGSFSTLEIQRTEQGDSAMYLCASSLGQGLNTEAFFGQGTRLTVV.

This clone was recorded once. V is TRBV13 and J is TRBJ1-6; maybe TRBD1 (5 bases). Germline assignment: CDR1 PRHDT and CDR2 FYEKMQ (reference sequence). CDR3 length equals 15 residues. Trimming shortened V by 2 bases and J by 10 bases, and 15 bases separated the two germline ends. CDR3 nucleotides: TGTGCCAGCAGCTTACAGGGATCACTGCACTCACCCCTCCACTTT. Encoded protein: CASSLQGSLHSPLHF.

The chain uses TRBV11-2 and TRBJ1-5; TRBD1 agrees at 8 bases. J gave up 4 bases and V 1 base, and 3 bases lay outside the gene matches. Looked up from germline, CDR1 is SGHAT and CDR2 is FQNNGV. This CDR3 has 15 amino acids. This CDR3 reads CASSLVRGRNQPQHF. The CDR3 region has the DNA TGTGCCAGCAGCTTAGTCAGGGGGCGTAATCAGCCCCAGCATTTT. The full variable domain, in which reference TRBV11-2 and TRBJ1-5 provide the parts outside the CDR3, is EAGVAQSPRYKIIEKRQSVAFWCNPISGHATLYWYQQILGQGPKLLIQFQNNGVVDDSQLPKDRFSAERLKGVDSTLKIQPAKLEDSAVYLCASSLVRGRNQPQHFGDGTRLSIL.

This chain links TRBV10-2 with TRBJ2-7; D unclear. V lost 8 bases to trimming and J lost 6 bases, with 14 bases between them. The CDR3 contains 12 residues. Germline V gene sequence: CDR1 WSHSY, CDR2 SAAADI. Written as DNA, the CDR3 is TGCGCCAGCCGACATACTACATCCGAGCAGTACTTC. Its protein product is CASRHTTSEQYF.

CDR3 in DNA: TGTGCCAGCAGCTATGGACAGGGGGCCACAGATACGCAGTATTTT. Protein: CASSYGQGATDTQYF. The V and J genes are TRBV6-1 and TRBJ2-3; 11 bases map to TRBD1. The junction had 4 bases not matched to a gene; V was cut back by 6 bases and J by 2 bases. There are 15 residues in the CDR3. Germline loops: CDR1 MNHNS, CDR2 SASEGT.

The CDR3 here is CASSARDTIFYEQYF. DNA of the CDR3: TGTGCCAGCAGTGCTCGGGACACCATATTCTACGAGCAGTACTTC. V gene TRBV28 combines with J gene TRBJ2-7, with TRBD1 as a possible D gene (6 bases). Trimming shortened V by 5 bases and J by 3 bases, and 17 bases separated the two germline ends. This CDR3 has 15 amino acids. The V gene's germline CDR1 is MDHEN and CDR2 SYDVKM.

The chain is built from TRBV5-1 and TRBJ1-6; D possibly corresponds to TRBD1 (6 bases). The germline V gene has CDR1 SGHRS and CDR2 YFSETQ. Trimming removed 0 bases at V and 8 bases at J, with 12 bases between. This CDR3 has 15 residues. The CDR3 sequence: CASSLDRASYSPLHF. The DNA for the CDR3 is TGCGCCAGCAGCTTGGACAGGGCGTCCTATTCACCCCTCCACTTT.

The chain combines TRBV3-1 (or the pseudogene TRBV3-2) with TRBJ2-7; tentative D call: TRBD1 (6 bases). Trimming left V 3 bases short and J 1 base short, with 10 bases between. The germline V gene has CDR1 LGHDT and CDR2 YNNKEL (reference sequence). The CDR3 is made up of 14 amino acids. The CDR3 sequence is CASSQGAQSYEQYF. CDR3 DNA sequence: TGTGCCAGCAGCCAGGGGGCGCAGTCCTACGAGCAGTACTTC.

The V and J genes are TRBV30 and TRBJ1-4; 7 bases fit TRBD1. Germline CDR1 and CDR2: GTSNPN and SVGIG (reference sequence). The CDR3 is made up of 15 amino acids. With 0 bases clipped from V and 8 bases from J, the junction kept 9 bases outside the gene matches. The CDR3 DNA is TGTGCCTGGAGTGTACTAGGAGGGGGCAGGGAAAAACTGTTTTTT. Its protein product is CAWSVLGGGREKLFF.

The J gene is TRBJ2-7, the V gene TRBV7-9; 9 bases fit TRBD1. The CDR3 runs to 15 residues. CDR1 is SEHNR and CDR2 is FQNEAQ in the germline V gene (reference sequence). V dropped 4 bases and J dropped 4; count of bases not matched to a gene: 8. CDR3 sequence reads: CASSSRGDREYEQYF. CDR3 bases: TGTGCCAGCAGCTCCCGAGGGGACAGGGAGTACGAGCAGTACTTC.

J is TRBJ1-4 and V is TRBV2; TRBD1 matches at 8 bases. This CDR3 contains 16 residues. In germline, CDR1 is SNHLY, CDR2 FYNNEI. The trim removed 7 bases at V and 1 base at J, leaving 8 bases unmatched. CDR3 in amino acids: CASTWQGAGTNEKLFF. As DNA, the CDR3 is TGTGCCAGCACGTGGCAGGGGGCAGGAACTAATGAAAAACTGTTTTTT.

This clone appeared once. The rearrangement links TRBV29-1 to TRBJ1-1; TRBD1 agrees at 9 bases. The CDR3 has 12 amino acids. V trimming: 6 bases; J trimming: 6 bases; junction bases outside the gene matches: 5. Looked up from germline, CDR1 is SQVTM and CDR2 is ANQGSEA. The CDR3 coding sequence is TGCAGCGTAGGGACAGGGATCGCTGAAGCTTTCTTT. This sequence encodes CSVGTGIAEAFF.

This clone was detected once. The chain joins TRBV3-1 (or the pseudogene TRBV3-2) to TRBJ2-1; 14 nucleotides agree with TRBD2. Germline trimming cut 5 bases from V and 7 bases from J; bases unmatched to any gene: 7. This CDR3 is built from 16 residues. Per germline, CDR1 LGHDT and CDR2 YNNKEL (reference sequence). The CDR3 loop is CASSFWTSGRRNEQFF. CDR3 sequence (DNA): TGTGCCAGCAGCTTCTGGACTAGCGGGAGGAGGAATGAGCAGTTCTTC.

The genes are TRBV19 and TRBJ1-5, with D possibly TRBD1 on 5 matching bases. V was cut by 0 bases and J by 0 bases, with 9 bases left in between. This CDR3 is 16 amino acids long. Germline loops: CDR1 LNHDA, CDR2 SQIVND (reference sequence). The CDR3: CASSIDKGHSNQPQHF. CDR3 nucleotide sequence: TGTGCCAGTAGTATAGATAAGGGGCATAGCAATCAGCCCCAGCATTTT. The variable domain in full, completed from reference TRBV19 and TRBJ1-5, reads DGGITQSPKYLFRKEGQNVTLSCEQNLNHDAMYWYRQDPGQGLRLIYYSQIVNDFQKGDIAEGYSVSREKKESFPLTVTSAQKNPTAFYLCASSIDKGHSNQPQHFGDGTRLSIL.

The rearrangement uses TRBV19 and TRBJ1-1; no clear D. CDR3 length: 13 amino acids. Trimming removed 1 base at V and 4 bases at J, with 7 bases between. Germline CDR1 and CDR2: LNHDA and SQIVND (reference sequence). The CDR3 DNA sequence: TGTGCCAGTAGTATAGCTCGTGGCACTGAAGCTTTCTTT. It is translated as CASSIARGTEAFF.